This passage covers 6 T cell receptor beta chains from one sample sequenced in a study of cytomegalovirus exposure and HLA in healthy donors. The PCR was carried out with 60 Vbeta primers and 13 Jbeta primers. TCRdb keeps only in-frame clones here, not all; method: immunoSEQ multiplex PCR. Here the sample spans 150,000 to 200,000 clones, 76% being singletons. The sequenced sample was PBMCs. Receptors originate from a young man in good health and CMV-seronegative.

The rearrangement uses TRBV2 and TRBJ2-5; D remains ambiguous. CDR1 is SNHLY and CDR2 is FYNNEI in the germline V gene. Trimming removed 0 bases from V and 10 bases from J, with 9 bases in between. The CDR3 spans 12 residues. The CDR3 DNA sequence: TGTGCCAGCAGTGAAGCCCCGTGCGGCCAGTACTTC. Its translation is CASSEAPCGQYF.

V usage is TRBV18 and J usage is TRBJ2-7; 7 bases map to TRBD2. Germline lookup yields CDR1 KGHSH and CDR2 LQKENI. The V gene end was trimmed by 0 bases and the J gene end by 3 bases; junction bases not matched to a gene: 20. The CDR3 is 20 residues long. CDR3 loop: CASSPPFDPSGEGRIYEQYF. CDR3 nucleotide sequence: TGTGCCAGCTCACCACCTTTTGACCCTAGTGGGGAGGGGAGGATCTACGAGCAGTACTTC.

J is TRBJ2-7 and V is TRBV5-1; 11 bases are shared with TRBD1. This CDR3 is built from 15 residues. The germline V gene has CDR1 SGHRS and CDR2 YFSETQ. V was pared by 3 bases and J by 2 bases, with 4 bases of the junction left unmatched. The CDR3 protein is CASSSDRGPAYEQYF. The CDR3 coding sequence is TGCGCCAGCAGCTCGGACAGGGGGCCCGCCTACGAGCAGTACTTC.

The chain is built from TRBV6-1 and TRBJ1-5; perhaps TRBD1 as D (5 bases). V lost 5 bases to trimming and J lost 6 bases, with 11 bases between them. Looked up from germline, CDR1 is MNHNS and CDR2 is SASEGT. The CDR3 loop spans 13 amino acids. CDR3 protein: CASSTLQGQPQHF. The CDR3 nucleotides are TGTGCCAGCAGTACCCTTCAGGGTCAGCCCCAGCATTTT.

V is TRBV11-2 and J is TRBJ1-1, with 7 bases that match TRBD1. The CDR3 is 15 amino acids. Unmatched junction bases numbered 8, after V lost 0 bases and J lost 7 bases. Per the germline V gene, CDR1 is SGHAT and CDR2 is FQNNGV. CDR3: CASSLEGAGGSEAFF. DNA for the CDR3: TGTGCCAGCAGCTTAGAAGGGGCAGGGGGAAGTGAAGCTTTCTTT.

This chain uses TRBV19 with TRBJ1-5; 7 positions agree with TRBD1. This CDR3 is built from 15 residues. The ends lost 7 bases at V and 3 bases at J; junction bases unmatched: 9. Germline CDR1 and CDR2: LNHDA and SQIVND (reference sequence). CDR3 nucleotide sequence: TGTGCCAGTATCCTTCAGGGGGTTTCCAATCAGCCCCAGCATTTT. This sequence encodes CASILQGVSNQPQHF.